Detailed here is one TCR beta chain. A much more abundant neighbour one base away suggests this may be a read error. Other DNA sequences in this sample translate to the same CDR3. CD4+ cells underwent separation, giving CD45RA+ naive and CD45RA-negative memory subsets. Trimming removed 3 bases from V and 1 base from J, with 3 bases in between. Germline lookup yields CDR1 KGHSH and CDR2 LQKENI. This CDR3 spans 12 amino acids. Here immunoSEQ multiplex PCR was the method, and the copy in TCRdb shows in-frame clones only, minus some. Among around 940,000 clones, approximately 80% were seen once, and the ten largest hold roughly 1.5%. This record belongs to a study of shared clonotypes between healthy human individuals.

The rearrangement uses TRBV18 and TRBJ2-5, with D unresolved. The sequenced sample was memory CD4+ T cells sorted from blood. Regarding subset: CD45RA-negative fraction. The TCR originated in a man younger than 30 in good health. This CDR3 is CASSPPQETQYF. The CDR3 region has the DNA TGTGCCAGCTCACCTCCCCAAGAGACCCAGTACTTC.